The table lists the clone carrying this T cell receptor (beta chain) with a few counts. What it binds is not known. Clones were read by immunoSEQ multiplex PCR, and TCRdb kept only the in-frame ones, dropping some. The sample lists roughly 130,000 clones, roughly 88% occurring once. These data originate in a study of T cell responses to AZD1222 COVID-19 vaccine. General study points: Repertoires were obtained solely post-peak T cell response. Close to half of spike-specific TCRs reportedly recognize unmutated variant regions.

Germline CDR1 reads SGHNT; CDR2 reads YYREEE (reference sequence). This CDR3 has 14 residues. The junction had 3 bases not matched to a gene; V was cut back by 3 bases and J by 5 bases. Here the sequenced sample was peripheral blood, taken on day 0 of AZD1222 vaccination. The source of this sequence is an adult in good health. The chain has TRBV5-4 and TRBJ2-7; 12 bases line up with TRBD1. DNA of the CDR3: TGTGCCAGCAGCTGGGACAGGGGGCTAAACGAGCAGTACTTC. This sequence encodes CASSWDRGLNEQYF.